This T cell receptor beta chain was identified during a study of T cells in Graves' hyperthyroidism and ophthalmopathy. Study-level results: Most thyroid-expanded clonotypes above 0.001 were also found in blood. Researchers report that a 13 V-J model separated ophthalmopathy from stable hyperthyroidism.

RNA transcripts were the template for amplifying TCR beta CDR3 regions. In the first-round RT-PCR of the TCR CDR3, the HTBI primer set was used. TCRdb passed the multiplex PCR reads through MiXCR, listing each CDR3 protein once. The data show approximately 720,000 distinct CDR3 sequences, 18% seen once. This clonotype was found many times. The target antigen is unknown. This CDR3 has 15 residues. V was cut by 2 bases and J by 7 bases, with 18 bases left in between. Germline CDR1 GTSNPN, CDR2 SVGIG (reference sequence). The chain uses TRBV30 and TRBJ2-1, with D perhaps matching TRBD1 (8 bases). Sample: blood. This TCR derives from a woman aged 45-60 years with Graves' hyperthyroidism that later progressed to Graves' ophthalmopathy. CDR3 DNA: TGTGCCTGGAGTCCAGGACAGGGAGGGGGGAATGAGCAGTTCTTC. It specifies CAWSPGQGGGNEQFF.